One sample yielded the 14 T cell receptor beta chains listed below, sequenced in a study of T cell responses to AZD1222 COVID-19 vaccine (dated by TCRdb to 2020 to 2022). The time point label of this sample denotes: baseline before first vaccination. The library was generated by the immunoSEQ multiplex PCR assay. In its TCRdb copy, this immuneACCESS table keeps in-frame sequences only and misses some clones. Where compared with another copy, unresolved V genes explain less than half of these, and the others have no known cause. The sample yields some 120,000 clones; around nine tenths were counted once. The ten largest clones capture around 12% of the sample. Sequences were derived from peripheral blood, sampled on day 0 of AZD1222 vaccination. Every receptor here comes from an adult in good health.

The J gene is TRBJ2-5, the V gene TRBV9; 8 positions agree with TRBD1. Unmatched junction bases numbered 10, after V lost 4 bases and J lost 5 bases. The CDR3 consists of 15 residues. Germline V gene data show CDR1 as SGDLS and CDR2 as YYNGEE. Written as DNA, the CDR3 is TGTGCCAGCAGCCCACGAGGACAGGGTGGGGAGACCCAGTACTTC. Its translation: CASSPRGQGGETQYF.

In this sample, this clone turned up once. This rearrangement joins TRBV25-1 to TRBJ2-5; maybe TRBD2 (6 bases). Trimming pared 10 bases from V and 7 bases from J, leaving 22 bases between. This CDR3 region has 14 residues. Germline V gene lookup returns CDR1 MGHDK and CDR2 SYGVNS. CDR3 sequence: CATTRGDWPGTQYF. The CDR3, as DNA: TGTGCCACGACCCGTGGGGACTGGCCAGGGACCCAGTACTTC.

This clone came up a few times. The genes are TRBV14 and TRBJ1-3, with a tentative D call TRBD1 (5 bases). This CDR3 contains 16 residues. Germline-derived CDR1 and CDR2 are SGHDN and FVKESK. V was clipped by 4 bases and J by 0 bases, with 13 bases between them. The CDR3 bases are TGTGCCAGCAGCCCGGGACTGTCGACCTCTGGAAACACCATATATTTT. Its protein product is CASSPGLSTSGNTIYF. The full variable domain, rest sourced from reference TRBV14 and TRBJ1-3, is EAGVTQFPSHSVIEKGQTVTLRCDPISGHDNLYWYRRVMGKEIKFLLHFVKESKQDESGMPNNRFLAERTGGTYSTLKVQPAELEDSGVYFCASSPGLSTSGNTIYFGEGSWLTVV.

The chain combines TRBV30 with TRBJ1-1, with D uncertain. V was shortened by 2 bases and J by 0 bases, with 16 bases between the two germline ends. The CDR3 contains 16 residues. Germline assignment: CDR1 GTSNPN and CDR2 SVGIG (reference sequence). This chain's CDR3 is CAWSIKVRIMNTEAFF. The CDR3 nucleotides are TGTGCCTGGAGTATTAAGGTCAGGATTATGAACACTGAAGCTTTCTTT.

This clone was seen just once. The chain is built from TRBV24-1 and TRBJ1-6, with TRBD1 matching over 8 bases. The CDR3 runs to 16 residues. The junction had 8 bases not matched to a gene; V was cut back by 9 bases and J by 2 bases. CDR1 is KGHDR, CDR2 SFDVKD, per germline. CDR3 nucleotide sequence: TGTGCCACCGTAGCAGGGGGCCAAACCTATAATTCACCCCTCCACTTT. It yields the protein CATVAGGQTYNSPLHF.

The chain is built from TRBV15 and TRBJ1-1; tentatively, D is TRBD1 (6 bases). Between the trimmed V and J ends, which lost 6 bases and 3 bases, there was a span of 23 bases. Germline-derived CDR1 and CDR2 are LNHNV and YYDKDF (reference sequence). The CDR3 has 17 amino acids. For the CDR3, the DNA is TGTGCCACCAGGAGGGGGGGCAGGGGATATCTGGACACTGAAGCTTTCTTT. Translating gives CATRRGGRGYLDTEAFF.

The chain uses TRBV24-1 and TRBJ2-1, with TRBD2 matching 13 bases. J was trimmed by 1 base and V by 1 base; bases with no gene match: 6. The CDR3 has 19 residues. Per germline, CDR1 KGHDR and CDR2 SFDVKD. CDR3 residues: CATSDFRGTSGKSYNEQFF. CDR3 in DNA: TGTGCCACCAGTGATTTCCGAGGGACTAGCGGGAAATCCTACAATGAGCAGTTCTTC.

V gene TRBV29-1 combines with J gene TRBJ2-1; 16 bases fit TRBD2. The CDR3 is 17 amino acids. The germline gives CDR1 SQVTM, CDR2 ANQGSEA. The J segment lost 7 bases and the V segment lost 6 bases, leaving 12 bases of the junction unmatched. The CDR3 sequence: CSVVGTSGRASVNEQFF. As DNA, the CDR3 is TGCAGCGTGGTAGGGACTAGCGGGAGGGCCTCGGTTAATGAGCAGTTCTTC.

This chain uses TRBV30 with TRBJ1-2; 9 nucleotides align to TRBD1. Germline lookup yields CDR1 GTSNPN and CDR2 SVGIG (reference sequence). The CDR3 spans 14 residues. V shed 3 bases, J shed 5 bases, and the junction held 7 bases outside the gene matches. DNA for the CDR3: TGTGCCTGGAGGAGGACAGGGGATGGGTATGGCTACACCTTC. Its translation: CAWRRTGDGYGYTF.

The chain carries TRBV2 and TRBJ1-6; no clear D. The CDR3 has 14 amino acids. Germline values: CDR1 SNHLY, CDR2 FYNNEI. The V end was cut by 10 bases, the J end by 14 bases, with 24 bases between. In DNA form, the CDR3 reads TGTGCCACCGGACGGTCCCTCTTAGGTGGAGCCCTCCACTTT. This gives the protein CATGRSLLGGALHF.

The rearrangement joins TRBV5-4 to TRBJ1-2; TRBD1 is a possible D gene (5 bases). V was clipped by 0 bases and J by 7 bases, with 13 bases between them. The CDR3 is made up of 14 amino acids. CDR1 is SGHNT and CDR2 is YYREEE in the germline V gene (reference sequence). The CDR3 sequence is CASSLGQGTSGYTF. The CDR3 DNA follows: TGTGCCAGCAGCTTGGGGCAGGGAACGAGTGGCTACACCTTC.

V usage is TRBV10-3 and J usage is TRBJ2-5; D is undetermined. The V end was cut by 8 bases, the J end by 0 bases, with 10 bases between. Germline V gene data show CDR1 as ENHRY and CDR2 as SYGVKD. The CDR3 contains 13 residues. The DNA of the CDR3 is TGTGCCATCGGTTCGGAGTACCAAGAGACCCAGTACTTC. Its translation: CAIGSEYQETQYF.

V is TRBV29-1 and J is TRBJ1-1, with unresolved D. Germline V gene sequence: CDR1 SQVTM, CDR2 ANQGSEA. V gave up 6 bases and J gave up 4 bases, with 18 bases separating them. The CDR3 sequence is 14 residues long. The CDR3 loop reads CSVLKGSSGTEAFF. The CDR3 DNA reads TGCAGCGTCCTTAAGGGCAGTTCGGGCACTGAAGCTTTCTTT.

This clone has a handful of counts. V and J are TRBV3-1 (or the pseudogene TRBV3-2) and TRBJ1-2; D is unresolved. The CDR3 sequence is 12 residues long. The V gene's germline CDR1 is LGHDT and CDR2 YNNKEL (reference sequence). V was trimmed by 5 bases and J by 0 bases, leaving 4 bases between them. The CDR3 bases are TGTGCCAGCAGCACCCCTAACTATGGCTACACCTTC. Encoded protein: CASSTPNYGYTF.